This TCR beta chain was sequenced during a study of technical replicates of blood from a few donors. CDR3 size: 14 residues. The V end was cut by 6 bases, the J end by 1 base, with 10 bases between. Per the germline V gene, CDR1 is SQVTM and CDR2 is ANQGSEA. This table comes from immunoSEQ multiplex PCR, and its TCRdb copy is limited to in-frame clones, with some not included. The data contain 70,000 to 75,000 clones, over 90% of them singletons. The sample consisted of T cells isolated from PBMCs. The rearrangement links TRBV29-1 to TRBJ2-6, with D maybe TRBD1 (6 bases). This receptor was identified in a human donor in good health. CDR3 region: CSVTGISGANVLTF. The CDR3 DNA reads as TGCAGCGTAACAGGGATATCTGGGGCCAACGTCCTGACTTTC.